Listed below are T cell receptor beta chains from one sample, sequenced in a study of blood T cell repertoires in COVID-19. The table came from immunoSEQ multiplex PCR; TCRdb's copy has only in-frame clones and leaves some out. This sample yields 210,000 or so clones, of which nearly 90% are seen a single time; 0.62% belongs to the top ten. Source material: peripheral blood. The receptor source for this set is a man in his fifties or sixties with acute or convalescent COVID-19. Each CDR3 is given with its conserved first and last residue. A D gene is named only where the DNA matches it firmly. A row's size may be missing; if present it is once, few, many or a size class.

clone size	V gene	D gene	J gene	CDR3 DNA	CDR3 protein
-	TRBV6-5	TRBD1	TRBJ1-1	TGTGCCAGCAGCCCGGGGACAGGGGGCTCTGAAGCTTTCTTT	CASSPGTGGSEAFF
-	TRBV5-6	TRBD1	TRBJ1-2	TGTGCCAGCAGCCCCGGGACAGGGGGATATGGCTACACCTTC	CASSPGTGGYGYTF
-	TRBV27	-	TRBJ1-1	TGTGCCAGCAGCTTTGGCAGGGCAAACACTGAAGCTTTCTTT	CASSFGRANTEAFF
-	TRBV10-3	-	TRBJ2-3	TGTGCCATCAGTGAGTCGACTGATACGCAGTATTTT	CAISESTDTQYF
-	TRBV5-4	TRBD1	TRBJ2-3	TGTGCCAGCAGCTTGCGGTTCAGGGGGCGAGATACGCAGTATTTT	CASSLRFRGRDTQYF
once	TRBV3-1/TRBV3-2	-	TRBJ2-5	TGTGCCAGCAGCCAAAACCGGGGGACAGAGACCCAGTACTTC	CASSQNRGTETQYF
-	TRBV6-5	-	TRBJ1-4	TGTGCCAGCAGTTACTTCAGAGGCGCAACTAATGAAAAACTGTTTTTT	CASSYFRGATNEKLFF
-	TRBV7-9	TRBD2	TRBJ2-1	TGTGCCAGCAGTTCGACTAGCGGGGGACATTACAATGAGCAGTTCTTC	CASSSTSGGHYNEQFF
-	TRBV6-5	-	TRBJ1-2	TGTGCCAGCTACAGGACAGATCAGGTTGGCTACACCTTC	CASYRTDQVGYTF
-	TRBV27	TRBD2	TRBJ2-1	TGTGCCAGCAGTTTAAGTCTAGCGGGATGGAATCGCAATGAGCAGTTCTTC	CASSLSLAGWNRNEQFF
-	TRBV11-2	TRBD2	TRBJ2-2	TGTGCCAGCAGCTTATTCAGCGGGGGAGGCGGGGAGCTGTTTTTT	CASSLFSGGGGELFF
once	TRBV28	TRBD1	TRBJ1-2	TGTGCCAGCAGTTTATTGACAGGGTCTAACTATGGCTACACCTTC	CASSLLTGSNYGYTF
-	TRBV9	TRBD2	TRBJ2-1	TGTGCCAGCAGCGTAAGTGATAGCGGGGGGGGCAGAAGTCTGTTCTTC	CASSVSDSGGGRSLFF